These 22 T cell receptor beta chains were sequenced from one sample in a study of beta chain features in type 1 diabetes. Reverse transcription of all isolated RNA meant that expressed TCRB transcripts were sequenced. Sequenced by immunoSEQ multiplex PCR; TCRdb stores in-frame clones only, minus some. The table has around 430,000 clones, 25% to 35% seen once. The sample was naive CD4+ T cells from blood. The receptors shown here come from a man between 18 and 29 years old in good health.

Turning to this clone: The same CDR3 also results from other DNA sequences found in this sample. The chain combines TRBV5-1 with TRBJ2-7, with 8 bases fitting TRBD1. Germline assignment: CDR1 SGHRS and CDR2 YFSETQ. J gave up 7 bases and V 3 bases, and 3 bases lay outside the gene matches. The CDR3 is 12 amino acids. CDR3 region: CASSYGQGEQYF. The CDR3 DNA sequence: TGCGCCAGCAGCTACGGACAGGGAGAGCAGTACTTC.

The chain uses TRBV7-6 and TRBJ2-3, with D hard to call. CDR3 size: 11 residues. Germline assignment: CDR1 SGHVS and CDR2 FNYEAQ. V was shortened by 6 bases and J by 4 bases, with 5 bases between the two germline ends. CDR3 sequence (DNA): TGTGCCAGCAGTTCCGCAGATACGCAGTATTTT. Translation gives CASSSADTQYF.

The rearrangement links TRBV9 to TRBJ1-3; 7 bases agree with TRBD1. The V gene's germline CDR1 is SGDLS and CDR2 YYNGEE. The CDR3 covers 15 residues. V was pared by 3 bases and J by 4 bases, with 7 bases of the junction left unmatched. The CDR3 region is CASSASGQQGNTIYF. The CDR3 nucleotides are TGTGCCAGCAGCGCCTCGGGACAGCAAGGAAACACCATATATTTT. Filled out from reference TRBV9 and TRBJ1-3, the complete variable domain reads DSGVTQTPKHLITATGQRVTLRCSPRSGDLSVYWYQQSLDQGLQFLIQYYNGEERAKGNILERFSAQQFPDLHSELNLSSLELGDSALYFCASSASGQQGNTIYFGEGSWLTVV.

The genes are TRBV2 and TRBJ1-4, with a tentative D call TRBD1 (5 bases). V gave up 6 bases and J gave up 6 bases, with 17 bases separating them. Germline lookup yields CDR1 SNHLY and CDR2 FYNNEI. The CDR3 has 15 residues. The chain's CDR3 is CASRSDVGHYEKLFF. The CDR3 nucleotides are TGTGCCAGCAGGAGCGATGTGGGGCACTATGAAAAACTGTTTTTT. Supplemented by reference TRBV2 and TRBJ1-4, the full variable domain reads EPEVTQTPSHQVTQMGQEVILRCVPISNHLYFYWYRQILGQKVEFLVSFYNNEISEKSEIFDDQFSVERPDGSNFTLKIRSTKLEDSAMYFCASRSDVGHYEKLFFGSGTQLSVL.

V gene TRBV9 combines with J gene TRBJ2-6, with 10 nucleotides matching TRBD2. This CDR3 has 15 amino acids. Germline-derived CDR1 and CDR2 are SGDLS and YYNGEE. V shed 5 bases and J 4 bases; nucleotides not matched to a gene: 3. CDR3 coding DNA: TGTGCCAGCAGAAGCGGGAGGGCCGGGGCCAACGTCCTGACTTTC. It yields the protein CASRSGRAGANVLTF.

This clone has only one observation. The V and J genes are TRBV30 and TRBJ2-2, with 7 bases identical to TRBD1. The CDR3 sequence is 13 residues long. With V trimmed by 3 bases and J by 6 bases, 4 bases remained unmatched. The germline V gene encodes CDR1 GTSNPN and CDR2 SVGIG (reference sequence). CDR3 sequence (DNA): TGTGCCTGGAGCGGAGACAGGGCCGGGGAGCTGTTTTTT. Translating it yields CAWSGDRAGELFF.

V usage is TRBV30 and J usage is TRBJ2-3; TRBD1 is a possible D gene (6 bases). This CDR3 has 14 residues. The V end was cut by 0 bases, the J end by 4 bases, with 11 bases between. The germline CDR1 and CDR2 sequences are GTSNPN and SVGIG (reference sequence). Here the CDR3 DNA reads TGTGCCTGGAGTGTGAAGGGGGTCGCAGATACGCAGTATTTT. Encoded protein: CAWSVKGVADTQYF.

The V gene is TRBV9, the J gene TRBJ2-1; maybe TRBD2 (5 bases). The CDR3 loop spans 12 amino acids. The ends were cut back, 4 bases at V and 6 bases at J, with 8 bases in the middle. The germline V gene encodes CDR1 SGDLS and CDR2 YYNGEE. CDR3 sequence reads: CASSPSGNEQFF. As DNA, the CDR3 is TGTGCCAGCAGCCCAAGCGGCAATGAGCAGTTCTTC.

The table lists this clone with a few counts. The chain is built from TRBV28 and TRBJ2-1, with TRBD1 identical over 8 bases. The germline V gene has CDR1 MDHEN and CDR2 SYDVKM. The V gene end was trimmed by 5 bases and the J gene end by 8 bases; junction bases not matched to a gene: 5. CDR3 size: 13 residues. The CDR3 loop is CASSPQGVDEQFF. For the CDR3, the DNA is TGTGCCAGCAGTCCACAGGGGGTCGATGAGCAGTTCTTC.

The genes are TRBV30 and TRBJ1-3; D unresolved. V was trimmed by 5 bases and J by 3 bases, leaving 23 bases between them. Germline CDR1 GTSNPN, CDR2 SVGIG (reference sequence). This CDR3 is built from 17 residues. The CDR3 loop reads CAWASFRAEQYGNTIYF. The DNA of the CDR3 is TGTGCCTGGGCAAGCTTTAGGGCAGAGCAGTATGGAAACACCATATATTTT.

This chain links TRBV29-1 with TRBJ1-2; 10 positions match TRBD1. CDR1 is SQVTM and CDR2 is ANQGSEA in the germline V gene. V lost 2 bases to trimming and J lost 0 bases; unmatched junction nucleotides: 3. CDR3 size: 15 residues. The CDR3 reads CSVEPGQGSNYGYTF. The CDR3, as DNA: TGCAGCGTTGAACCGGGACAGGGGTCTAACTATGGCTACACCTTC.

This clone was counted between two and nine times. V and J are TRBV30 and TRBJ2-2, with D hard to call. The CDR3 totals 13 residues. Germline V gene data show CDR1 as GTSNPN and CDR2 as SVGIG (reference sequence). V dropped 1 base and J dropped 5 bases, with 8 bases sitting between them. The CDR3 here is CAWSDLGTGELFF. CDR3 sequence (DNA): TGTGCCTGGAGTGACCTTGGGACCGGGGAGCTGTTTTTT.

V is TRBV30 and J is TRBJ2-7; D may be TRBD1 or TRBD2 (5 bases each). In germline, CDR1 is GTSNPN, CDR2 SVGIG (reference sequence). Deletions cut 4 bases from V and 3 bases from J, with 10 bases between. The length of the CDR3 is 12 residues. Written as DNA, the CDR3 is TGTGCCTGGATTCGGGGCAACTACGAGCAGTACTTC. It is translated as CAWIRGNYEQYF.

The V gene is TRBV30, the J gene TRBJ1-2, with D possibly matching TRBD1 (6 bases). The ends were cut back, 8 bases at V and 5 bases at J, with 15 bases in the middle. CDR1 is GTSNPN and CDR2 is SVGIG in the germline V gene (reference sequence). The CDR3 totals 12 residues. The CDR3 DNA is TGTGCCAGGGACAAGGGAAAGTATGGCTACACCTTC. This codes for CARDKGKYGYTF.

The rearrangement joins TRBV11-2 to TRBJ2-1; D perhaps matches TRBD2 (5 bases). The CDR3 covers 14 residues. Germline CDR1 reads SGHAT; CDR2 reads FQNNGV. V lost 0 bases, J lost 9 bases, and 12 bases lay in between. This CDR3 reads CASSLDRAGLEQFF. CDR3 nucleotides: TGTGCCAGCAGCTTAGATCGAGCCGGACTTGAGCAGTTCTTC.

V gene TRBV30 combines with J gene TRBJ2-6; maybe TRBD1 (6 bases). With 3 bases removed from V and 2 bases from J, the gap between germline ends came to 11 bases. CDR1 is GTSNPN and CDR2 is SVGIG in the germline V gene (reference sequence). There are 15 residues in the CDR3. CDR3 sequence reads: CAWSARGTGANVLTF. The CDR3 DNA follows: TGTGCCTGGAGCGCCAGGGGCACTGGGGCCAACGTCCTGACTTTC.

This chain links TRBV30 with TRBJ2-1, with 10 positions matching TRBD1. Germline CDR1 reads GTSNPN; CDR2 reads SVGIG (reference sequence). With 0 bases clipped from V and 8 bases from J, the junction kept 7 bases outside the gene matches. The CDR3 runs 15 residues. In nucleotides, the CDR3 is TGTGCCTGGAGTGTCCTGGGACAGGGGCGGGATGAGCAGTTCTTC. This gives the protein CAWSVLGQGRDEQFF.

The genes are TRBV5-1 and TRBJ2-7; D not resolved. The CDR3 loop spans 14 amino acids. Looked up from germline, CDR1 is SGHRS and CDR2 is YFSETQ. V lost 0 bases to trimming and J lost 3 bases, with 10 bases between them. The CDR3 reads CASSLEVSYYEQYF. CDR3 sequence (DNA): TGCGCCAGCAGCTTGGAGGTCTCGTACTACGAGCAGTACTTC.

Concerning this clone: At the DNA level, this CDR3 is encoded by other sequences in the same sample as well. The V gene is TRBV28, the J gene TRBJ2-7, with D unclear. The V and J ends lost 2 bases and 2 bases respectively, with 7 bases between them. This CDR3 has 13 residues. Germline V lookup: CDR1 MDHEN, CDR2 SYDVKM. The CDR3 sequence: CASSLAGTYEQYF. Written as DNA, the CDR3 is TGTGCCAGCAGTTTAGCAGGAACCTACGAGCAGTACTTC. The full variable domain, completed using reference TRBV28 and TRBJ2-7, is DVKVTQSSRYLVKRTGEKVFLECVQDMDHENMFWYRQDPGLGLRLIYFSYDVKMKEKGDIPEGYSVSREKKERFSLILESASTNQTSMYLCASSLAGTYEQYFGPGTRLTVT.

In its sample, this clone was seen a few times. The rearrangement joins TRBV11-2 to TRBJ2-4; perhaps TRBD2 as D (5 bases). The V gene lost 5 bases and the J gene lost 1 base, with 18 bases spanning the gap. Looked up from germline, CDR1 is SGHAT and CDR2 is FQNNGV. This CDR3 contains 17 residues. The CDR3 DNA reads TGTGCCAGCAGCACACCCTTTGGGGAGAAGGCCAAAAACATTCAGTACTTC. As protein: CASSTPFGEKAKNIQYF.

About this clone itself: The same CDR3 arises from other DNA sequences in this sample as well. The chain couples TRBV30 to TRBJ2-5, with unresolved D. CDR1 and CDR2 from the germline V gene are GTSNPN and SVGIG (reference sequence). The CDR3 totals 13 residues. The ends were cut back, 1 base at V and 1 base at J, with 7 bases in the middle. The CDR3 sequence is CAWSAGTQETQYF. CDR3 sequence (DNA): TGTGCCTGGAGTGCCGGAACCCAAGAGACCCAGTACTTC.

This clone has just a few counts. This CDR3 is CASSVTGGSYNEQFF. CDR3 coding DNA: TGTGCCAGCAGTGTAACAGGGGGCTCCTACAATGAGCAGTTCTTC. J is TRBJ2-1 and V is TRBV25-1, with 8 nucleotides matching TRBD1. Germline lookup yields CDR1 MGHDK and CDR2 SYGVNS. V trimming: 4 bases; J trimming: 0 bases; junction bases outside the gene matches: 2. There are 15 residues in the CDR3.